These T cell receptor beta chains were read from a single sample in a study of T-cell memory formation after mild COVID-19. MiXCR was run by TCRdb on the 5' RACE reads, yielding one entry per CDR3 protein. The data contain 300,000 to 400,000 distinct CDR3 sequences, 12% to 15% of them seen just once; the ten biggest clones take up approximately 21%. Specimen: PBMCs or a T cell subset sorted from them (not recorded which). The receptors here all came from a man in his late teens or twenties who had mild COVID-19 (a few samples of this study predate the infection). Cell type and time point are not known. The CDR3 runs from the conserved cysteine through the conserved F or W. Fields, in order: D gene, J gene, clone size, V gene, CDR3 protein, CDR3 DNA. The D gene is left open where the match is weak. Clone size appears in some rows only: once, few, many, or a class for an expanded clone.

D: TRBD1
J: TRBJ2-1
size: many
V: TRBV5-1
CDR3: CASSSGTGSSYNEQFF
DNA: TGCGCCAGCAGCTCTGGGACAGGGAGCTCCTACAATGAGCAGTTCTTC

D: -
J: TRBJ2-5
size: many
V: TRBV5-1
CDR3: CASSLLAIQETQYF
DNA: TGCGCCAGCAGCTTGTTGGCTATCCAAGAGACCCAGTACTTC

D: -
J: TRBJ2-4
size: -
V: TRBV7-8
CDR3: CASSLGPRGGGKNIQYF
DNA: TGTGCCAGCAGCTTAGGACCCAGGGGGGGAGGCAAAAACATTCAGTACTTC

D: -
J: TRBJ2-2
size: -
V: TRBV7-2
CDR3: CASSLFRGREGGELFF
DNA: TGTGCCAGCAGCCTCTTCCGGGGAAGGGAAGGCGGGGAGCTGTTTTTT

D: -
J: TRBJ1-1
size: -
V: TRBV9
CDR3: CASSVDGGTEAFF
DNA: TGTGCCAGCAGCGTAGATGGGGGAACCGAAGCTTTCTTT

D: TRBD1
J: TRBJ2-3
size: -
V: TRBV10-3
CDR3: CAISEDRGRVDTQYF
DNA: TGTGCCATCAGTGAGGACAGGGGGCGCGTTGATACGCAGTATTTT

D: TRBD1
J: TRBJ2-7
size: many
V: TRBV12-3/TRBV12-4
CDR3: CASTPTGGSYEQYF
DNA: TGTGCCAGCACCCCGACAGGGGGGTCCTACGAGCAGTACTTC

D: -
J: TRBJ2-5
size: few
V: TRBV6-2/TRBV6-3
CDR3: CASSYDSYQETQYF
DNA: TGTGCCAGCAGTTACGACAGCTATCAAGAGACCCAGTACTTC

D: -
J: TRBJ2-3
size: many
V: TRBV3-1
CDR3: CASSHGETDTQYF
DNA: TGTGCCAGCAGCCACGGGGAGACAGATACGCAGTATTTT

D: -
J: TRBJ1-1
size: many
V: TRBV10-3
CDR3: CAISVTEGSAEAFF
DNA: TGTGCCATCAGTGTAACAGAGGGGTCGGCTGAAGCTTTCTTT

D: -
J: TRBJ1-1
size: -
V: TRBV29-1
CDR3: CSGVSSVTEAFF
DNA: TGCAGCGGTGTATCTTCTGTAACTGAAGCTTTCTTT

D: -
J: TRBJ1-5
size: -
V: TRBV21-1
CDR3: CASSKARQKQPQHF
DNA: TGTGCCAGCAGCAAAGCGCGGCAGAAGCAGCCCCAGCATTTT

D: -
J: TRBJ2-5
size: few
V: TRBV11-2
CDR3: CASSPRGPSETQYF
DNA: TGTGCCAGCAGCCCGAGAGGCCCTTCGGAGACCCAGTACTTC

D: TRBD2
J: TRBJ2-1
size: few
V: TRBV7-6
CDR3: CASSSRLAGAHEQFF
DNA: TGTGCCAGCAGCTCACGACTAGCGGGGGCGCATGAGCAGTTCTTC

D: -
J: TRBJ2-7
size: few
V: TRBV5-1
CDR3: CASRDWRVKNEQYF
DNA: TGCGCCAGCAGGGACTGGCGGGTTAAGAACGAGCAGTACTTC

D: -
J: TRBJ2-1
size: few
V: TRBV7-2
CDR3: CASTIPRGFYNEQFF
DNA: TGTGCCAGCACCATCCCAAGGGGGTTCTACAATGAGCAGTTCTTC

D: -
J: TRBJ2-5
size: many
V: TRBV5-1
CDR3: CASSLEGEETQYF
DNA: TGCGCCAGCAGCTTGGAGGGCGAAGAGACCCAGTACTTC

D: -
J: TRBJ1-1
size: once
V: TRBV30
CDR3: CAWTSGEEMNTEAFF
DNA: TGTGCCTGGACCTCCGGGGAGGAGATGAACACTGAAGCTTTCTTT

D: -
J: TRBJ2-3
size: -
V: TRBV25-1
CDR3: CASSEYGLSDTQYF
DNA: TGTGCCAGCAGTGAATATGGTCTGTCGGATACGCAGTATTTT

D: -
J: TRBJ1-2
size: -
V: TRBV7-9
CDR3: CASSLRGAYGYTF
DNA: TGTGCCAGCAGCTTGAGAGGGGCATATGGCTACACCTTC

D: -
J: TRBJ1-2
size: -
V: TRBV5-6
CDR3: CASSLALTVYGYTF
DNA: TGTGCCAGCAGCTTGGCGTTGACTGTATATGGCTACACCTTC

D: TRBD1
J: TRBJ2-5
size: few
V: TRBV11-2
CDR3: CASNGRGQGQETQYF
DNA: TGTGCCAGCAACGGCCGCGGACAGGGCCAAGAGACCCAGTACTTC

D: -
J: TRBJ1-6
size: -
V: TRBV11-2
CDR3: CASSLGRLRNSPLHF
DNA: TGTGCCAGCAGCTTAGGCCGCCTAAGGAATTCACCCCTCCACTTT

D: TRBD1
J: TRBJ1-5
size: -
V: TRBV7-6
CDR3: CASSLSPRTGFFGYSNQPQHF
DNA: TGTGCCAGCAGCTTAAGCCCCCGGACAGGTTTCTTCGGGTATAGCAATCAGCCCCAGCATTTT